This note documents a single T cell receptor beta chain sequence. There is no known antigen for this receptor. Per-base quality was not reported, and no clone a single base away is much larger than it. The data are from a study of control samples from healthy donors and cancer patients (dated by TCRdb to 2020 to 2021). The library was built by means of the immunoSEQ multiplex PCR assay. TCRdb obtained this table from immuneACCESS and retained in-frame rearrangements with V and J assigned. These tables miss some clones; where compared with another copy, unresolved V genes account for less than half of the shortfall, and the remainder is unexplained. This sample comprises about 160,000 clones, approximately 90% of them detected only once. The ten largest clones take up less than 0.75% of the sample. V has 4 bases trimmed and J has 4 bases trimmed; junction bases matching no gene number 3. The CDR3 goes from the cysteine to the phenylalanine over 15 residues. The entry retains the CDR3 DNA only, 45 bases that are in frame from base 1. CDR1 and CDR2 (SNHLY, FYNNEI) derive from the germline V gene.

Recombination connected TRBV2 to TRBJ2-1, with 11 middle bases fitting TRBD2. The sequencing input was blood. This TCR came from a woman in her 30s in good health. Read as DNA, the sequence is TGTGCCAGCAGTGCCGGGACTAGCGGTTACAATGAGCAGTTCTTC. It codes for CASSAGTSGYNEQFF. Where the CDR3 stops, the reference TRBV2 and TRBJ2-1 genes take over; the full variable domain is EPEVTQTPSHQVTQMGQEVILRCVPISNHLYFYWYRQILGQKVEFLVSFYNNEISEKSEIFDDQFSVERPDGSNFTLKIRSTKLEDSAMYFCASSAGTSGYNEQFFGPGTRLTVL.